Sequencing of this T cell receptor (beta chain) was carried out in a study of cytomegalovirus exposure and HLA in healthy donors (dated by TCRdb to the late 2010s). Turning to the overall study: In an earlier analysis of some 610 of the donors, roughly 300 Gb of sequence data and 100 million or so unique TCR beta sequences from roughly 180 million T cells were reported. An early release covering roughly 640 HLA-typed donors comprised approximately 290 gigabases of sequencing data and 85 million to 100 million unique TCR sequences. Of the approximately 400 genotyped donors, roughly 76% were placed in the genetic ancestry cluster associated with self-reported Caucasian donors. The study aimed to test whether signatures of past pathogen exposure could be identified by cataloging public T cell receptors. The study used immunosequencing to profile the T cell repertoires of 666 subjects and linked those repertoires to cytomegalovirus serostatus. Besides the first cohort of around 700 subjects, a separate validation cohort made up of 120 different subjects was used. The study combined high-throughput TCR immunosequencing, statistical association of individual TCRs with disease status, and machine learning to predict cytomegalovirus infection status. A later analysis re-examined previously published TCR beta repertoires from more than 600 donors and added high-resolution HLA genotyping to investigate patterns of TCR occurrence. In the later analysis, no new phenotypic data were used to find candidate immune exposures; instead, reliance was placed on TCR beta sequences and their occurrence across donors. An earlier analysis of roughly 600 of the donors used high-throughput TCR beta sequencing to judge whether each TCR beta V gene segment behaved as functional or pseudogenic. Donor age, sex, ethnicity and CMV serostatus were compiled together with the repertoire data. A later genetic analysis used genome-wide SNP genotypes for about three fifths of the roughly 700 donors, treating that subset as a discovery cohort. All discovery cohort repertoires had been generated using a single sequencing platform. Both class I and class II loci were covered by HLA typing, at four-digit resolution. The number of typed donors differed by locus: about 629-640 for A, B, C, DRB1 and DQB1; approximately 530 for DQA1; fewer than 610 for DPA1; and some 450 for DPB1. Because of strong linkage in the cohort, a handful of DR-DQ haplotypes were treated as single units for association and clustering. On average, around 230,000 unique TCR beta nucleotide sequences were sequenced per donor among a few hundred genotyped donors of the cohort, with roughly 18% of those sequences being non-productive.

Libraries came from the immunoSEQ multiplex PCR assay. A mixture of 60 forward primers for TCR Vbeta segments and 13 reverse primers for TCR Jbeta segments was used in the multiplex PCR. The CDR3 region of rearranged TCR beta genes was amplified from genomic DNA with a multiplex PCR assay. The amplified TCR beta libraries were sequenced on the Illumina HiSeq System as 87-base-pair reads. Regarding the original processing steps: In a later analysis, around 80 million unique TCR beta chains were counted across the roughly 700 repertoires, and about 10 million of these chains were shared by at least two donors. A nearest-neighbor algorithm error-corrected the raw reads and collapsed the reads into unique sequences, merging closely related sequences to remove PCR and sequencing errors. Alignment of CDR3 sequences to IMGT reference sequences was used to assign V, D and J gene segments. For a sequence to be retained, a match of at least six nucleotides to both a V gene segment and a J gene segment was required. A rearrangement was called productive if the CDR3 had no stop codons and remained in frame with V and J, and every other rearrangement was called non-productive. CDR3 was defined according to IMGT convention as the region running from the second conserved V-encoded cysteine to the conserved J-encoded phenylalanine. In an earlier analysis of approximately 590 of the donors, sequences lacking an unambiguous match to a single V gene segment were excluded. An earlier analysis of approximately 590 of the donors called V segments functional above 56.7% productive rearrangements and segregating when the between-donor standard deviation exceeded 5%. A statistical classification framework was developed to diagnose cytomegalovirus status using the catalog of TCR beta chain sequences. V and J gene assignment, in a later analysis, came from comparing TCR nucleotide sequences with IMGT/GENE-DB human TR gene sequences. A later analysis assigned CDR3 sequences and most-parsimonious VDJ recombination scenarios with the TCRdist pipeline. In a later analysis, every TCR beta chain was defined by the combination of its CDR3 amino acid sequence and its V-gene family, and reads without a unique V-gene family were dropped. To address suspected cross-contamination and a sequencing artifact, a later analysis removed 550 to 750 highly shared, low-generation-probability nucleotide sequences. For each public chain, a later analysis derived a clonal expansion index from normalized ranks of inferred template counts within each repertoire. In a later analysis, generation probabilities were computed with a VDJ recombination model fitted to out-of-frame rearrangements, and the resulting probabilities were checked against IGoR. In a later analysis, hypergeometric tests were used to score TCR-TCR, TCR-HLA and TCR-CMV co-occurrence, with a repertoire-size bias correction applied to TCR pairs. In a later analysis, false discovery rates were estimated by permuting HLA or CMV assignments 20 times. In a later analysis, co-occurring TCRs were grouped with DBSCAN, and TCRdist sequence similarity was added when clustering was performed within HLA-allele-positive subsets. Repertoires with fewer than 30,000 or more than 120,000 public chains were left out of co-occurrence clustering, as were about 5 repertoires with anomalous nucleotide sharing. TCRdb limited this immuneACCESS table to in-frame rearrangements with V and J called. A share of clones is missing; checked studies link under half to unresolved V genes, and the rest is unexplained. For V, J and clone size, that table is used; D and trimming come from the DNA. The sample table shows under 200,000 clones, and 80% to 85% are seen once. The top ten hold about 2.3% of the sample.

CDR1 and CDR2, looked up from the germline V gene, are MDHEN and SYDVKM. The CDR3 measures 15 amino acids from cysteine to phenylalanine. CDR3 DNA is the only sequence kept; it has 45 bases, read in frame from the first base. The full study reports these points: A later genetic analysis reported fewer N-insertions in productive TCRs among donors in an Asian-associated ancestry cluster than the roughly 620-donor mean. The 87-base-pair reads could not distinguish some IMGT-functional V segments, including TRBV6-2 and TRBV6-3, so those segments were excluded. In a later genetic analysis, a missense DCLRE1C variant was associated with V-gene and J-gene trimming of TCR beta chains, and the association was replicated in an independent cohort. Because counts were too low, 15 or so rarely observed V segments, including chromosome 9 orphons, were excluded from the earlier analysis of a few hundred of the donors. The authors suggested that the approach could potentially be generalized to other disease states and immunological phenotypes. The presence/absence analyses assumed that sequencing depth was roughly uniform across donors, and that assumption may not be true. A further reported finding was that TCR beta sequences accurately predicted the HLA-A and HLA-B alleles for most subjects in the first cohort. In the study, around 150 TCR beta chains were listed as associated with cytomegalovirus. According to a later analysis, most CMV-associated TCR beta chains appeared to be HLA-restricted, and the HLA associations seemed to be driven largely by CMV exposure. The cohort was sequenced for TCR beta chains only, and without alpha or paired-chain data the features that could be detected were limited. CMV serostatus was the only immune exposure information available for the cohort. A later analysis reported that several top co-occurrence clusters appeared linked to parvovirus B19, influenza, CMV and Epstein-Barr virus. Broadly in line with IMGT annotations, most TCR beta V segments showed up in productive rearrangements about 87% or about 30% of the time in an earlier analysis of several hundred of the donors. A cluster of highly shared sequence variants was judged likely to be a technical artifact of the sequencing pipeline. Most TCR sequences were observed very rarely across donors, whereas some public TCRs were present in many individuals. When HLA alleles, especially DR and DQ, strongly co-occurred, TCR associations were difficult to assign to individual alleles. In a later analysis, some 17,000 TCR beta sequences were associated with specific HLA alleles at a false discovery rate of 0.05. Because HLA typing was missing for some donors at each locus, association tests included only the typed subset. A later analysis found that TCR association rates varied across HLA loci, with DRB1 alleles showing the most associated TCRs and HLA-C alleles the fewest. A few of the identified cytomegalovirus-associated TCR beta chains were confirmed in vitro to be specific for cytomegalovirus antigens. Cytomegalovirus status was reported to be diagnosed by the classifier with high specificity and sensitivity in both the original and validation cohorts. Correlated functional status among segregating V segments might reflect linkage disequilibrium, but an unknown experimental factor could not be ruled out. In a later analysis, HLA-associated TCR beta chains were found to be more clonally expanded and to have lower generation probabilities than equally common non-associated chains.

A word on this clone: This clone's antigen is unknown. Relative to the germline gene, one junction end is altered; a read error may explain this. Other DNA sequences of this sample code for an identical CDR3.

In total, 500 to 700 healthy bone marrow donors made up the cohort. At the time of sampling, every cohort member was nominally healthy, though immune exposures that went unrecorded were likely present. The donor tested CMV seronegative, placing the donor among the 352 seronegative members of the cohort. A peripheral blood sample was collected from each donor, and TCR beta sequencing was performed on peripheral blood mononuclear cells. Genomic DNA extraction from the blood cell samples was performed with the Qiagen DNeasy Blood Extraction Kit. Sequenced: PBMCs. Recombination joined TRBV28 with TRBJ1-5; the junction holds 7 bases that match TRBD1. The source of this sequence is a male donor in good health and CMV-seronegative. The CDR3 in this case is CASSRTGRGNQPQHF. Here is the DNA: TGTGCCAGCAGTAGGACAGGCCGGGGCAATCAGCCTCAGCATTTT.